One sample yielded the 5 T cell receptor beta chains listed below, sequenced in a study of T cell clonotyping in hematopoietic cell transplantation. Assay used: immunoSEQ multiplex PCR; TCRdb lists only in-frame clones, some missing. The table has more than 9,000 clones, approximately 90% seen once. Sequencing input: peripheral blood mononuclear cells. These receptors came from a woman between 45 and 60 years old in good health. Some clones in this sample may be carry-over from other donors' samples.

The gene calls are TRBV4-1 and TRBJ2-5; a weak D match, TRBD1 (5 bases). CDR1 MGHRA and CDR2 YSYEKL come from the germline V gene. Trimming removed 5 bases at V and 1 base at J, with 14 bases between. The CDR3 totals 15 residues. The DNA of the CDR3 is TGCGCCAGCAGCTGGGGCGCAGGCTTCCAAGAGACCCAGTACTTC. Translating gives CASSWGAGFQETQYF.

V and J are TRBV11-2 and TRBJ1-1; no clear D. Germline assignment: CDR1 SGHAT and CDR2 FQNNGV. The ends were cut back, 3 bases at V and 4 bases at J, with 15 bases in the middle. The CDR3 totals 15 residues. CDR3 nucleotide sequence: TGTGCCAGCAGCTTCCGGGGAGGCTTAGGCACTGAAGCTTTCTTT. As protein: CASSFRGGLGTEAFF.

The chain links TRBV11-1 to TRBJ2-1, with D unclear. CDR1 and CDR2 (germline): SGHAT, FQDESV (reference sequence). The CDR3 loop spans 16 amino acids. The V end lost 3 bases, the J end lost 0 bases, and 12 bases lay between the germline ends. The CDR3 protein is CASSFGIPSSYNEQFF. CDR3 sequence (DNA): TGTGCCAGCAGCTTTGGGATTCCCAGCTCCTACAATGAGCAGTTCTTC.

J is TRBJ1-3 and V is TRBV6-1, with a weak D call TRBD1 (5 bases). V lost 4 bases to trimming and J lost 4 bases, with 17 bases between them. Germline loops: CDR1 MNHNS, CDR2 SASEGT. The CDR3 is 16 residues long. The DNA for the CDR3 is TGTGCCAGCAGTGCGGACACCCCGGGATCCGGAAACACCATATATTTT. Its translation is CASSADTPGSGNTIYF.

The chain has TRBV13 and TRBJ1-2; the D gene is possibly TRBD1 (6 bases). Germline V gene sequence: CDR1 PRHDT, CDR2 FYEKMQ (reference sequence). This CDR3 is 15 amino acids long. V shed 5 bases and J shed 4 bases, with 17 bases lying between them. The CDR3 protein is CASSDSRGGGYGYTF. DNA of the CDR3: TGTGCCAGCAGCGACAGTAGGGGGGGAGGCTATGGCTACACCTTC.